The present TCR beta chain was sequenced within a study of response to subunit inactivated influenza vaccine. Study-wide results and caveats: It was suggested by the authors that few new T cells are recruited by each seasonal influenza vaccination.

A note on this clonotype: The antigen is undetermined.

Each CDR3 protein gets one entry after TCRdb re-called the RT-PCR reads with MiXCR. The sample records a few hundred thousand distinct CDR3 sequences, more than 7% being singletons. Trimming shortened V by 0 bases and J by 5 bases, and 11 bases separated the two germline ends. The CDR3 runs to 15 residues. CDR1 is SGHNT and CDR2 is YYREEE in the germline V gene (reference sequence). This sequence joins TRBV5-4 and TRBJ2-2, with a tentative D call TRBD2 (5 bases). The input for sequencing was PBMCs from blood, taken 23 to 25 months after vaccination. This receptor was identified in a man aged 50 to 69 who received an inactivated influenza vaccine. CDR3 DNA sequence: TGTGCCAGCAGCTTGGCCGGCGGGCAAACCGGGGAGCTGTTTTTT. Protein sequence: CASSLAGGQTGELFF.